These T cell receptor beta chains were read from a single sample in a study of CD8 T cells in ankylosing spondylitis. TCRdb itself ran the 5' RACE reads through MiXCR, one entry per CDR3 protein. The sample records fewer than 250,000 distinct CDR3 sequences, roughly a tenth being singletons. Material: blood, either unsorted or a sorted T cell fraction (not recorded which). Receptor source: a male donor with ankylosing spondylitis or in good health (not recorded which). The CDR3 runs from the conserved cysteine through the conserved F or W. The D gene is left open where the match is weak. Some rows mark clone size as missing; the rest say once, few, many or name a class of expanded clone.

CDR3 length	D gene	V gene	clone size	J gene	CDR3 protein	CDR3 DNA
15	.	TRBV5-1	few	TRBJ2-1	CASSLEGGTNNEQFF	TGCGCCAGCAGCTTGGAGGGCGGGACGAACAATGAGCAGTTCTTC
15	TRBD2	TRBV25-1	many	TRBJ2-5	CASSGGGTAQETQYF	TGTGCCAGCAGTGGGGGAGGGACGGCTCAAGAGACCCAGTACTTC
16	.	TRBV4-1	many	TRBJ1-5	CASSQDRTGAGQPQHF	TGCGCCAGCAGCCAAGATAGAACAGGCGCCGGGCAGCCCCAGCATTTT
17	.	TRBV12-3/TRBV12-4	many	TRBJ1-1	CASSFANLGGLHTEAFF	TGTGCCAGCAGTTTTGCCAATCTAGGGGGGTTACACACTGAAGCTTTCTTT
16	TRBD2	TRBV12-3/TRBV12-4	.	TRBJ2-1	CASSLAGGRSYNEQFF	TGTGCCAGCAGCCTAGCGGGAGGCCGCTCCTACAATGAGCAGTTCTTC
19	TRBD2	TRBV20-1	many	TRBJ2-2	CSARDPLDSGGANTGELFF	TGCAGTGCTAGAGACCCCCTGGACAGCGGGGGGGCCAACACCGGGGAGCTGTTTTTT
15	TRBD2	TRBV20-1	many	TRBJ2-2	CSAPRTSGFTGELFF	TGCAGTGCTCCCAGGACTAGCGGATTCACCGGGGAGCTGTTTTTT
15	TRBD1	TRBV12-3/TRBV12-4	many	TRBJ1-2	CASSRGQGIGYGYTF	TGTGCCAGCAGTCGCGGACAGGGGATCGGCTATGGCTACACCTTC
14	.	TRBV5-1	.	TRBJ2-5	CASSAGWNQETQYF	TGCGCCAGCAGCGCGGGTTGGAACCAAGAGACCCAGTACTTC
16	TRBD1	TRBV7-9	.	TRBJ2-5	CASSPVRDRDQETQYF	TGTGCCAGCAGCCCGGTACGGGACAGGGACCAAGAGACCCAGTACTTC
15	.	TRBV4-2	few	TRBJ1-3	CASSRTRDSGNTIYF	TGTGCCAGCAGCCGTACGAGGGACTCTGGAAACACCATATATTTT
12	.	TRBV28	.	TRBJ1-5	CASTHDRAAQHF	TGTGCCAGCACCCACGACCGAGCGGCCCAGCATTTT
11	.	TRBV29-1	many	TRBJ1-1	CSVEGGTEAFF	TGCAGCGTTGAAGGGGGCACTGAAGCTTTCTTT
13	.	TRBV5-1	many	TRBJ2-1	CASSLDPLGEQFF	TGCGCCAGCAGCTTGGATCCCCTCGGTGAGCAGTTCTTC
12	.	TRBV30	many	TRBJ1-2	CAQDSNNYGYTF	TGTGCCCAAGACAGTAATAACTATGGCTACACCTTC
13	.	TRBV5-1	few	TRBJ1-1	CASSLPMNTEAFF	TGCGCCAGCAGCTTGCCCATGAACACTGAAGCTTTCTTT
12	.	TRBV20-1	many	TRBJ2-2	CSASRGSGELFF	TGCAGTGCTTCTAGGGGGTCCGGGGAGCTGTTTTTT
15	TRBD1	TRBV4-1	many	TRBJ2-7	CASSQPDRLPYEQYF	TGCGCCAGCAGCCAACCGGACAGGCTGCCCTACGAGCAGTACTTC
16	.	TRBV20-1	many	TRBJ1-1	CSARDIRVGSYTEAFF	TGCAGTGCTAGAGACATCCGGGTGGGGAGCTACACTGAAGCTTTCTTT
13	TRBD1	TRBV12-3/TRBV12-4	many	TRBJ2-1	CASVWTGWNEQFF	TGTGCCAGCGTCTGGACAGGGTGGAATGAGCAGTTCTTC
13	.	TRBV29-1	many	TRBJ2-2	CSVDWRGTGELFF	TGCAGCGTTGATTGGAGAGGCACCGGGGAGCTGTTTTTT
14	.	TRBV7-9	.	TRBJ2-5	CASSLRDGQATQYF	TGTGCCAGCAGCTTACGTGACGGCCAAGCGACCCAGTACTTC
16	TRBD1	TRBV10-3	many	TRBJ2-3	CATRPTGSVGPDTQYF	TGTGCCACCCGTCCGACAGGGTCGGTTGGGCCAGATACGCAGTATTTT
11	.	TRBV30	many	TRBJ2-1	CAWSQDNEQFF	TGTGCCTGGAGCCAAGACAATGAGCAGTTCTTC
16	TRBD1	TRBV2	.	TRBJ2-4	CASSEAYIRGRTIQYF	TGCGCCAGCAGTGAGGCGTATATCAGGGGGAGAACCATTCAGTACTTC
14	.	TRBV20-1	few	TRBJ1-2	CSARAQVSYHGYTF	TGCAGTGCTAGAGCGCAGGTCAGCTACCATGGCTACACCTTC
16	TRBD2	TRBV12-3/TRBV12-4	many	TRBJ2-3	CASSTAQREVRNTQYF	TGTGCCAGCAGTACGGCCCAGCGGGAGGTTCGCAATACGCAGTATTTT
14	.	TRBV2	many	TRBJ2-1	CASSERVGSDEQFF	TGTGCCAGCAGTGAAAGGGTCGGCTCGGATGAGCAGTTCTTC
17	.	TRBV6-5	few	TRBJ2-3	CASSYLRGGAGTDTQYF	TGTGCCAGCAGTTACCTCCGCGGGGGCGCGGGCACAGATACGCAGTATTTT
13	.	TRBV5-1	many	TRBJ2-2	CASSPLGATELFF	TGCGCCAGCAGCCCACTCGGGGCTACAGAGCTGTTTTTT
18	.	TRBV6-2/TRBV6-3	few	TRBJ2-3	CASSCPEREGSSTDTQYF	TGTGCCAGCAGTTGCCCCGAGAGGGAAGGGTCTAGCACAGATACGCAGTATTTT
16	TRBD2	TRBV30	many	TRBJ2-7	CAWRPRLAGGRYEQYF	TGTGCCTGGAGACCGCGTCTAGCGGGGGGGCGGTACGAGCAGTACTTC